This T cell receptor beta chain was identified during a study of blood T cell repertoires in COVID-19. Whole-study context: T cells, B-cell-depleted T cells, or PBMCs provided the cDNA or gDNA that served as material.

Sequenced by immunoSEQ multiplex PCR; TCRdb stores in-frame clones only, minus some. The sample contains 350,000 or so clones, approximately 82% of which appear only once. The CDR3 runs to 14 residues. Deletions cut 5 bases from V and 3 bases from J, with 11 bases between. From germline, CDR1 is SGHAT and CDR2 FQNNGV. This receptor was identified in a man younger than 45 with active or convalescent COVID-19. The V and J genes are TRBV11-2 and TRBJ1-5; weak D call: TRBD1 (5 bases). The source material was peripheral blood. The CDR3 loop is CASSPDSFNQPQHF. The CDR3 DNA follows: TGTGCCAGCAGCCCCGACAGTTTCAATCAGCCCCAGCATTTT.